These T cell receptor beta chains were read from a single sample in a study of shared clonotypes between healthy human individuals. Using immunoSEQ multiplex PCR, the repertoire was profiled, and TCRdb retains in-frame clones only, with some absent. The sample contains a few million clones, 93% of which appear only once. Sequencing was performed on naive CD4+ T cells from PBMCs. The receptors here all came from a man aged 18 to 30 in good health. Some clones in this sample may be carry-over from other donors' samples. The CDR3 runs from the conserved cysteine through the conserved F or W. A D gene is named only where the DNA matches it firmly. The size entry is marked missing in some rows and otherwise reads once, few, many or a size class.

J gene | D gene | clone size | V gene | CDR3 protein | CDR3 DNA
TRBJ1-2 | NA | NA | TRBV20-1 | CSAPEGFGYTF | TGCAGTGCCCCCGAGGGTTTTGGCTACACCTTC
TRBJ2-7 | TRBD2 | NA | TRBV11-2 | CASSKREGRSYEQYF | TGTGCCAGCAGCAAGCGGGAGGGCCGATCCTACGAGCAGTACTTC
TRBJ1-5 | NA | NA | TRBV7-2 | CASSLVVRGNQPQHF | TGTGCCAGCAGCTTAGTAGTAAGGGGCAATCAGCCCCAGCATTTT
TRBJ2-1 | NA | once | TRBV5-1 | CASYFGVGPYNEQFF | TGCGCCAGCTACTTCGGTGTTGGGCCCTACAATGAGCAGTTCTTC
TRBJ1-5 | NA | NA | TRBV5-1 | CASSFPVLTENQPQHF | TGCGCCAGCAGCTTCCCGGTTTTGACAGAGAATCAGCCCCAGCATTTT
TRBJ2-3 | TRBD1 | NA | TRBV2 | CASRRGQGGRLADTQYF | TGTGCCAGCAGGAGGGGACAGGGAGGTCGGTTGGCAGATACGCAGTATTTT
TRBJ1-1 | NA | NA | TRBV29-1 | CSVESIAPGRRNTEAFF | TGCAGCGTTGAATCCATAGCTCCGGGACGGCGGAACACTGAAGCTTTCTTT
TRBJ1-2 | NA | NA | TRBV18 | CASSRGGNYGYTF | TGTGCCAGCTCACGGGGGGGGAACTATGGCTACACCTTC
TRBJ1-4 | NA | NA | TRBV5-1 | CASSFGEKLFF | TGCGCCAGCAGCTTCGGTGAAAAACTGTTTTTT
TRBJ1-4 | TRBD1 | NA | TRBV5-5 | CASSTTGTGLEKLFF | TGTGCCAGCAGCACAACCGGGACAGGCCTGGAAAAACTGTTTTTT
TRBJ2-2 | TRBD1 | once | TRBV5-4 | CASSPGGTGATGELFF | TGTGCCAGCAGCCCGGGGGGGACAGGGGCCACCGGGGAGCTGTTTTTT
TRBJ2-7 | NA | NA | TRBV11-3 | CASSPTRGDTGLYEQYF | TGTGCCAGCAGCCCGACTCGGGGGGACACGGGCCTCTACGAGCAGTACTTC
TRBJ1-5 | NA | NA | TRBV30 | CAWALEGRQPQHF | TGTGCCTGGGCGTTGGAGGGTCGACAGCCCCAGCATTTT
TRBJ2-3 | NA | NA | TRBV20-1 | CSANGVDTQYF | TGCAGTGCTAACGGTGTGGATACGCAGTATTTT
TRBJ1-1 | TRBD1 | NA | TRBV7-9 | CASSPWDRWNTEAFF | TGTGCCAGCAGCCCGTGGGACAGGTGGAACACTGAAGCTTTCTTT
TRBJ2-3 | TRBD2 | NA | TRBV11-3 | CASSLAPTSGSTDTQYF | TGTGCCAGCAGCTTAGCTCCGACTAGCGGAAGCACAGATACGCAGTATTTT
TRBJ2-2 | NA | NA | TRBV5-1 | CASSSLRGGPGELFF | TGCGCCAGCAGCTCCCTTAGGGGGGGGCCCGGGGAGCTGTTTTTT
TRBJ1-1 | NA | NA | TRBV2 | CASSEIGVEEAFF | TGTGCCAGCAGTGAAATAGGGGTGGAGGAAGCTTTCTTT
TRBJ2-3 | TRBD1 | NA | TRBV5-1 | CASREQGAPVDTQYF | TGCGCCAGCAGAGAACAGGGGGCGCCGGTAGATACGCAGTATTTT
TRBJ1-1 | TRBD1 | NA | TRBV7-9 | CASSLPRTGETEAFF | TGTGCCAGCAGCCTTCCTCGGACAGGGGAGACTGAAGCTTTCTTT
TRBJ1-2 | TRBD1 | NA | TRBV5-1 | CASSADRSGYGYTF | TGCGCCAGCAGCGCGGACAGGTCGGGCTATGGCTACACCTTC
TRBJ1-6 | NA | NA | TRBV6-1 | CASSEAPGVGSPLHF | TGTGCCAGCAGTGAAGCGCCCGGGGTTGGTTCACCCCTCCACTTT
TRBJ2-7 | TRBD2 | NA | TRBV11-3 | CASSPNSGRINEQYF | TGTGCCAGCAGCCCTAATAGCGGGAGAATAAACGAGCAGTACTTC
TRBJ2-7 | NA | NA | TRBV6-6 | CASSYFSEQYF | TGTGCCAGCAGTTACTTCTCCGAGCAGTACTTC
TRBJ1-2 | TRBD1 | once | TRBV29-1 | CSVTGGQADPYGYTF | TGCAGCGTTACAGGGGGACAGGCTGACCCTTATGGCTACACCTTC
TRBJ1-1 | NA | NA | TRBV30 | CAWKVSPNTEAFF | TGTGCCTGGAAAGTCAGCCCGAACACTGAAGCTTTCTTT